This is a list of T cell receptor beta chains from one sample in a study of blood T cell repertoires in COVID-19. Generated by immunoSEQ multiplex PCR, the TCRdb table keeps only in-frame clones and is missing some. The data show about 36,000 clones, with around four fifths seen just once and 1.5% to 2% held by the top ten. The sequencing sample was made of peripheral blood. These receptors came from a man aged 60-69 years with COVID-19, enrolled during active disease. CDR3s include the opening cysteine and the closing phenylalanine or tryptophan. Fields, in order: V gene, D gene, J gene, clone size, CDR3 DNA, CDR3 protein. D genes are given only for firm matches. Only some rows state a clone size, as once, few, many or a class for expanded clones.

>TRBV5-1|TRBD2|TRBJ2-3|few
TGCGCCAGCAGCATTAGCGGGAGGGGTCCAGATACGCAGTATTTT
CASSISGRGPDTQYF
>TRBV29-1|NA|TRBJ1-2|once
TGCAGCGGCGGACCGGGAGCTAACTATGGCTACACCTTC
CSGGPGANYGYTF
>TRBV6-2/TRBV6-3|NA|TRBJ2-2|NA
TGTGCCAGCAGTCAGGGGAACACCGGGGAGCTGTTTTTT
CASSQGNTGELFF
>TRBV12-3/TRBV12-4|NA|TRBJ1-2|NA
TGTGCCAGCACCACGGGGGGACACAACACCTTC
CASTTGGHNTF
>TRBV7-6|NA|TRBJ2-1|NA
TGTGCCAGCAGCTTAGCAGATAGCTCCTACAATGAGCAGTTCTTC
CASSLADSSYNEQFF
>TRBV12-3/TRBV12-4|NA|TRBJ2-2|once
TGTGCCAGCGGGTCTCCAGGGAACGGGGAGCTGTTTTTT
CASGSPGNGELFF
>TRBV5-4|TRBD1|TRBJ2-1|NA
TGTGCCAGCAGCGCCGGAGGAGGGACAGGGGAATTTGGTGAGCAGTTCTTC
CASSAGGGTGEFGEQFF
>TRBV29-1|TRBD1|TRBJ1-1|few
TGCAGCGCTGGACAGGGGCCGCACACTGAAGCTTTCTTT
CSAGQGPHTEAFF
>TRBV10-2|NA|TRBJ2-5|NA
TGCGCCAGCAGTCTACGACAGACCCAAGAGACCCAGTACTTC
CASSLRQTQETQYF
>TRBV5-8|TRBD2|TRBJ2-4|NA
TGTGCCAGCAGCTTGGGATCTAGCGGGAGGGCCATCTACATTCAGTACTTC
CASSLGSSGRAIYIQYF
>TRBV18|TRBD1|TRBJ2-2|NA
TGTGCCAGCTCATCCGGACAGGGAGCCACCGGGGAGCTGTTTTTT
CASSSGQGATGELFF
>TRBV30|NA|TRBJ2-1|NA
TGTGCCTGGAGTGTTGGGCCCATGAATGAGCAGTTCTTC
CAWSVGPMNEQFF
>TRBV19|TRBD2|TRBJ2-3|NA
TGTGCCAGTAGTATCGGAGGGCTAGCGGGGGGACTTACAGATACGCAGTATTTT
CASSIGGLAGGLTDTQYF
>TRBV6-2/TRBV6-3|TRBD1|TRBJ1-1|NA
TGTGCCAGCAGTTCCACGACAGGGGGCGCGAGAACTGAAGCTTTCTTT
CASSSTTGGARTEAFF
>TRBV5-1|TRBD1|TRBJ1-2|NA
TGCGCCAGCAGCTACCCCCGCGCGACAGGGGTGGAGAACTATGGCTACACCTTC
CASSYPRATGVENYGYTF
>TRBV18|TRBD1|TRBJ1-2|NA
TGTGCCAGCTCACCAATTGGGCAGGGGGCTGGTGGCTACACCTTC
CASSPIGQGAGGYTF
>TRBV2|NA|TRBJ1-1|NA
TGTGCCACTTCGACTGGGAACACTGAAGCTTTCTTT
CATSTGNTEAFF
>TRBV6-5|TRBD1|TRBJ1-1|NA
TGTGCCAGCAGGAGGGACAGGGGGAACACTGAAGCTTTCTTT
CASRRDRGNTEAFF
>TRBV30|NA|TRBJ1-2|NA
TGTGCCTGGAGTCGGGGCGGGGGCTTCAACTATGGCTACACCTTC
CAWSRGGGFNYGYTF
>TRBV7-8|TRBD1|TRBJ2-6|few
TGTGCCATCGGGGGCAGGGGGCAATTTGGGGCCAACGTCCTGACTTTC
CAIGGRGQFGANVLTF
>TRBV3-1/TRBV3-2|TRBD1|TRBJ2-2|NA
TGTGCCAGCAGCCCCGGGACAGGAAACACCGGGGAGCTGTTTTTT
CASSPGTGNTGELFF
>TRBV28|NA|TRBJ1-2|NA
TGTGCCAGCAGTTTAAGAGTCAGGTTTAACTATGGCTACACCTTC
CASSLRVRFNYGYTF
>TRBV11-2|NA|TRBJ2-4|NA
TGTGCCAGCAGCTTATTGGCGGGCAAAAACATTCAGTACTTC
CASSLLAGKNIQYF
>TRBV7-9|TRBD1|TRBJ2-5|NA
TGTGCCAGCAGCCCTCGACAGGGGGCGGGAGAGACCCAGTACTTC
CASSPRQGAGETQYF
>TRBV7-2|TRBD1|TRBJ2-1|NA
TGTGCCAGCAGCTCCGACAGGGGAGACCAGTTCTTC
CASSSDRGDQFF
>TRBV19|NA|TRBJ1-6|NA
TGTGCCAGTAGTATAATGGCAGGGGATTCACCCCTCCACTTT
CASSIMAGDSPLHF
>TRBV5-4|TRBD1|TRBJ1-2|NA
TGTGCCAGCAGCTGGGGACAGGGACAGCCGCCCTACACCTTC
CASSWGQGQPPYTF
>TRBV4-1|TRBD1|TRBJ2-7|NA
TGCGCCAGCACCCTGGGACAGGGTGGTTACGAGCAGTACTTC
CASTLGQGGYEQYF
>TRBV19|NA|TRBJ1-2|NA
TGTGCCAGTAGCCCCGGGGGGCAACTTTCTAACTATGGCTACACCTTC
CASSPGGQLSNYGYTF
>TRBV10-3|NA|TRBJ1-5|NA
TGTGCCATCAGTGAGTCCTTTGGGGGGGCTCAGCCCCAGCATTTT
CAISESFGGAQPQHF
>TRBV5-8|NA|TRBJ1-1|NA
TGTGCCAGCAGCTTGGCCAGGGTCTGGACTGAAGCTTTCTTT
CASSLARVWTEAFF
>TRBV6-6|NA|TRBJ1-5|NA
TGTGCCAGCAGCCCCGAACAGGGATATAGCAATCAGCCCCAGCATTTT
CASSPEQGYSNQPQHF
>TRBV3-1/TRBV3-2|TRBD1|TRBJ2-3|NA
TGTGCCAGCAGCCGGACAGGCTATACGCAGTATTTT
CASSRTGYTQYF
>TRBV11-2|TRBD2|TRBJ2-7|NA
TGTGCCAGCAGTCCACCCGAGCGGGAGAGGAACGAGCAGTACTTC
CASSPPERERNEQYF
>TRBV18|TRBD1|TRBJ1-5|NA
TGTGCCAGCTCAACCACTAAGACAGGGACGAGTCAGCCCCAGCATTTT
CASSTTKTGTSQPQHF
>TRBV30|NA|TRBJ1-2|NA
TGTGCCTGGAGTCGGAGGGTTAACTATGGCTACACCTTC
CAWSRRVNYGYTF
>TRBV5-6|NA|TRBJ1-5|NA
TGTGCCAGCAGCTTACAGGGACAGCCCCAGCATTTT
CASSLQGQPQHF
>TRBV5-6|TRBD2|TRBJ2-2|few
TGTGCCAGCAGCTCGACTAGCGGGAACACCGGGGAGCTGTTTTTT
CASSSTSGNTGELFF
>TRBV9|TRBD2|TRBJ2-1|NA
TGTGCCAGCAGCACTAGCGCCAGCTCCTACAATGAGCAGTTCTTC
CASSTSASSYNEQFF
>TRBV28|NA|TRBJ1-6|few
TGTGCCAGCAGTTTATATAAGGGGCTCAATTCACCCCTCCACTTT
CASSLYKGLNSPLHF
>TRBV14|NA|TRBJ2-7|NA
TGTGCCAGCAGCCGAGGCCCAGGGGCCTACGAGCAGTACTTC
CASSRGPGAYEQYF
>TRBV7-2|NA|TRBJ1-2|NA
TGTGCCAGCAGCTTCACAGGGCCAGCTAACTATGGCTACACCTTC
CASSFTGPANYGYTF
>TRBV5-6|NA|TRBJ1-4|NA
TGTGCCAGCAGCTCTGGAGGATACAGGGCCCAGAAGGAAAAACTGTTTTTT
CASSSGGYRAQKEKLFF
>TRBV2|NA|TRBJ1-1|NA
TGTGCCAGCAGTGTAACCGAGACAGCCCAAGCTGAAGCTTTCTTT
CASSVTETAQAEAFF
>TRBV9|NA|TRBJ1-2|NA
TGTGCCAGCAGCGTAGCCGGACGAGGGTACGGCTATGGCTACACCTTC
CASSVAGRGYGYGYTF
>TRBV4-1|NA|TRBJ1-6|NA
TGCGCCAGCAGCCAAGATCGGCGACAATTCCTCCACTTT
CASSQDRRQFLHF
>TRBV10-3|NA|TRBJ1-3|NA
TGTGCCATCAGTGGGGGGGACACCATATATTTT
CAISGGDTIYF
>TRBV5-6|NA|TRBJ2-5|NA
TGTGCCAGCAGTAAGGACAGTCAAGAGACCCAGTACTTC
CASSKDSQETQYF
>TRBV12-5|TRBD1|TRBJ1-3|NA
TGTGCTAGTGGTTTAGGGCGGACAGGCTCTGGAAACACCATATATTTT
CASGLGRTGSGNTIYF
>TRBV19|TRBD1|TRBJ2-1|NA
TGTGCCAGTAGGTACCTCGACAGGGGGGATTACAATGAGCAGTTCTTC
CASRYLDRGDYNEQFF
>TRBV6-5|NA|TRBJ1-5|NA
TGTGCCAGCAGCTCCGGGACAAGCAATCAGCCCCAGCATTTT
CASSSGTSNQPQHF
>TRBV5-5|NA|TRBJ2-7|NA
TGTGCCAGCAGCTTGGAGGAGGGACGCCACGAGCAGTACTTC
CASSLEEGRHEQYF
>TRBV5-1|TRBD2|TRBJ2-2|NA
TGCGCCAGCAGCTTACCATTCACGACTAGCAACACCGGGGAGCTGTTTTTT
CASSLPFTTSNTGELFF
>TRBV27|TRBD1|TRBJ1-2|NA
TGTGCCAGCAGTTTGAAGGGGGCGAGCTATGGCTACACCTTC
CASSLKGASYGYTF